A single sample is the source of the 31 T cell receptor beta chains below, sequenced in a study of tumor and adjacent non-tumor tissue in lung cancer. TCRbeta libraries were built with three rounds of nested PCR, modified from ARM-PCR. TCRdb reprocessed the multiplex PCR reads via MiXCR and lists one record per CDR3 protein. The repertoire holds 200,000 or so distinct CDR3 sequences, with 71% as singletons. The template was RNA from unsorted bulk tissue. Sample: lung tumor tissue. The receptors were sampled from a man aged 55 to 70 with non-small cell lung cancer.

The V gene is TRBV4-3, the J gene TRBJ2-3; TRBD2 matches at 12 bases. This CDR3 region has 19 residues. The V gene's germline CDR1 is LGHNA and CDR2 YSLEER. Losses at the gene ends were 2 bases for V and 9 bases for J; bases not matched to a gene: 18. CDR3 residues: CASSQNFPWLAGGQDTQYF. The CDR3 DNA sequence: TGCGCCAGCAGCCAAAATTTCCCTTGGCTAGCGGGAGGGCAAGACACGCAGTATTTT.

Points on this clonotype: Possible read error: a much larger clone is one base away. The rearrangement uses TRBV29-1 and TRBJ2-7; possibly TRBD2 for D (5 bases). The ends were cut back, 8 bases at V and 2 bases at J, with 10 bases in the middle. CDR3 length: 11 amino acids. The germline gives CDR1 SQVTM, CDR2 ANQGSEA. The CDR3, as DNA: TGCAGCTTTGTGGAGGCCTACGAGCAGTACTTC. It yields the protein CSFVEAYEQYF.

Ten or more counts support this clonotype. The CDR3 bases are TGCAGTGCCCCCGCGGGGGCCGATAACTATGGCTACACCTTC. Its protein product is CSAPAGADNYGYTF. The rearrangement uses TRBV20-1 and TRBJ1-2, with D maybe TRBD1 (6 bases). Trimming removed 6 bases at V and 1 base at J, with 15 bases between. In germline, CDR1 is DFQATT, CDR2 SNEGSKA (reference sequence). The CDR3 runs 14 residues.

This clonotype was found a few times. The rearrangement joins TRBV5-4 to TRBJ1-1, with D tentatively TRBD1 (6 bases). In germline, CDR1 is SGHNT, CDR2 YYREEE (reference sequence). This CDR3 spans 13 amino acids. V lost 6 bases, J lost 5 bases, and 14 bases lay in between. The CDR3 DNA reads TGTGCCAGCATCTTACAGGGTAATACTGAAGCTTTCTTT. It translates to CASILQGNTEAFF.

As to this clonotype: The junction and the germline gene differ at one end; a read error may be behind it. The gene calls are TRBV2 and TRBJ2-7, with 8 nucleotides matching TRBD1. From germline, CDR1 is SNHLY and CDR2 FYNNEI. The CDR3 extends over 14 amino acids. The chain's CDR3 is CVSRRDRNTYEQYF. The CDR3 DNA reads TGTGTCAGCAGGAGGGACAGGAACACCTACGAGCAGTACTTC. The full variable domain, with the rest looked up from reference TRBV2 and TRBJ2-7, is EPEVTQTPSHQVTQMGQEVILRCVPISNHLYFYWYRQILGQKVEFLVSFYNNEISEKSEIFDDQFSVERPDGSNFTLKIRSTKLEDSAMYFCVSRRDRNTYEQYFGPGTRLTVT.

This clonotype was detected ten times or more. V gene TRBV14 combines with J gene TRBJ2-7; no reliable D call. CDR3 length: 14 amino acids. CDR1 is SGHDN, CDR2 FVKESK, per germline. The ends were cut back, 1 base at V and 3 bases at J, with 10 bases in the middle. In nucleotides, the CDR3 is TGTGCCAGCAGCCAAGTTTTTCAGAGCTACGAGCAGTACTTC. Protein: CASSQVFQSYEQYF.

Notes on this clonotype: A read error may be the cause here, since a much bigger clone is one base away. V gene TRBV6-2 or TRBV6-3 combines with J gene TRBJ2-7; D might be TRBD1 (5 bases). The CDR3 has 15 residues. The V gene lost 5 bases and the J gene lost 1 base, with 15 bases spanning the gap. From germline, CDR1 is MNHEY and CDR2 SVGEGT. CDR3 protein: CASSPTRQTSYEQYF. The CDR3 coding sequence is TGTGCCAGCAGTCCCACCCGACAGACATCCTACGAGCAGTACTTC.

Comments on this clonotype: Relative to the germline gene, one junction end is altered; a read error may explain this. This sequence joins TRBV12-3 or TRBV12-4 and TRBJ2-1; TRBD2 matches at 7 bases. This CDR3 has 16 amino acids. The CDR3 bases are TGTGCCGGCAGCCCCTTGGCGGGAGCCCATTACAATGAGCAGTTCTTC. This sequence encodes CAGSPLAGAHYNEQFF.

V is TRBV14 and J is TRBJ2-1; no reliable D call. The CDR3 has 12 residues. The V end lost 6 bases, the J end lost 9 bases, and 12 bases lay between the germline ends. Germline CDR1 SGHDN, CDR2 FVKESK. In nucleotides, the CDR3 is TGTGCCAGCAGTCGGAGCGCAGGTGAGCAGTTCTTC. Translated, it gives CASSRSAGEQFF.

The rearrangement uses TRBV6-1 and TRBJ2-3; possible D gene TRBD1, 6 bases. Trimming pared 2 bases from V and 4 bases from J, leaving 16 bases between. CDR3 length: 16 amino acids. Germline-derived CDR1 and CDR2 are MNHNS and SASEGT. For the CDR3, the DNA is TGTGCCAGCAGTGAAAGGACAGTTGGAAGCGCAGATACGCAGTATTTT. This sequence encodes CASSERTVGSADTQYF.

V gene TRBV7-9 combines with J gene TRBJ2-7; no firm D call. Trimming left V 4 bases short and J 7 bases short, with 20 bases between. The CDR3 runs 15 residues. Germline V gene data show CDR1 as SEHNR and CDR2 as FQNEAQ (reference sequence). CDR3 nucleotides: TGTGCCAGCAGCTCCATGTCGGATGGAGTCCAGGAGCAGTACTTC. Translation: CASSSMSDGVQEQYF.

Ten or more counts support this clonotype. The chain joins TRBV24-1 to TRBJ2-2, with no clear D. The V end was cut by 6 bases, the J end by 5 bases, with 18 bases between. Germline V gene lookup returns CDR1 KGHDR and CDR2 SFDVKD. CDR3 size: 16 residues. CDR3 sequence: CATSPATTQRTGELFF. Written as DNA, the CDR3 is TGTGCCACCAGTCCCGCAACCACACAGAGGACCGGGGAGCTGTTTTTT.

To note about this clonotype: The junction departs from germline at one end; a sequencing error may be responsible. J is TRBJ1-5 and V is TRBV20-1; D unclear. Looked up from germline, CDR1 is DFQATT and CDR2 is SNEGSKA (reference sequence). This CDR3 region has 16 residues. This CDR3 is CCARARIGHSNQPQHF. CDR3 bases: TGCTGTGCTAGAGCTAGGATAGGCCATAGCAATCAGCCCCAGCATTTT.

This sequence joins TRBV11-1 and TRBJ1-6; no firm D call. Germline V CDR1 and CDR2: SGHAT, FQDESV (reference sequence). This CDR3 region has 17 residues. Trimming shortened V by 1 base and J by 2 bases, and 12 bases separated the two germline ends. CDR3 in DNA: TGTGCCAGCAGCTTAGAAGCGACGACCCCCTATAATTCACCCCTCCACTTT. It codes for CASSLEATTPYNSPLHF.

As for this clonotype: This clone may be a read error of a much larger clone one base away. The V gene is TRBV29-1, the J gene TRBJ1-1; D call uncertain. The CDR3 has 14 residues. CDR1 SQVTM and CDR2 ANQGSEA come from the germline V gene. Here the CDR3 DNA reads TGCGGCGTTGAAGAAGGTTTTACGAACACTGAAGCTTTCTTT. Its protein product is CGVEEGFTNTEAFF.

This clonotype has more than one count but fewer than ten. The gene calls are TRBV5-5 and TRBJ2-6, with TRBD2 identical over 12 bases. This CDR3 is 19 amino acids long. The germline gives CDR1 SGHKS, CDR2 YYEKEE (reference sequence). V trimming: 0 bases; J trimming: 2 bases; junction bases outside the gene matches: 6. DNA for the CDR3: TGTGCCAGCAGCTTGGTCCCCCTAGCGGGAGGGGCTGGGGCCAACGTCCTGACTTTC. Translated, it gives CASSLVPLAGGAGANVLTF.

About this clonotype itself: A much larger clonotype is one base distant, so this may be a read error. The chain carries TRBV20-1 and TRBJ2-7; TRBD2 matches at 8 bases. Per the germline V gene, CDR1 is DFQATT and CDR2 is SNEGSKA (reference sequence). The CDR3 has 12 amino acids. CDR3 protein: CSASGGEYEEYF. The CDR3 DNA reads as TGCAGTGCTAGCGGGGGGGAATACGAGGAGTACTTC.

Regarding this clonotype: One end of the junction does not line up with germline, which may come from a read error. The rearrangement joins TRBV20-1 to TRBJ1-2; D is perhaps TRBD1 (6 bases). Per germline, CDR1 DFQATT and CDR2 SNEGSKA (reference sequence). This CDR3 region has 16 residues. In DNA form, the CDR3 reads TGCAGTGCTAGAGATCGAGGCCCAGGGGTGATTAAAGGCTATACCTTC. This codes for CSARDRGPGVIKGYTF.

CDR3 in DNA: TGTGCCAGCAGTTCCAGGGTAGGTGGCTACACCTTC. Protein: CASSSRVGGYTF. The chain links TRBV12-3 or TRBV12-4 to TRBJ1-2; D is perhaps TRBD1 (5 bases). V was pared by 4 bases and J by 7 bases, with 10 bases between. This CDR3 is 12 amino acids long.

With regard to this clonotype: Given a much more abundant clone one base away, this may be a read error. The chain joins TRBV29-1 to TRBJ2-3; 7 bases are a match to TRBD1. Germline assignment: CDR1 SQVTM and CDR2 ANQGSEA. There are 14 residues in the CDR3. For the CDR3, the DNA is TGCAGCGCAGTGAGACAGGGAAACACAGATACGAAGTATTTT. It encodes CSAVRQGNTDTKYF.

With respect to this clonotype: No conserved phenylalanine or tryptophan ends this CDR3, so it is likely a read error. The chain employs TRBV20-1 and TRBJ1-3; D is undetermined. This CDR3 spans 11 amino acids. Germline assignment: CDR1 DFQATT and CDR2 SNEGSKA (reference sequence). The CDR3 reads CTARVLDTIYY. In DNA, the CDR3 is TGCACTGCTAGGGTTCTGGACACCATATATTAT.

For this clonotype: This may be a read error, as it is one base from a much larger clone. J is TRBJ2-7 and V is TRBV4-1; unclear D gene. CDR1 is MGHRA and CDR2 is YSYEKL in the germline V gene. The CDR3 is made up of 14 amino acids. The CDR3 region is CASGQGPGSYEQYF. DNA of the CDR3: TGCGCCAGCGGCCAAGGCCCCGGGTCGTACGAGCAGTACTTC.

This clonotype was seen repeatedly, ten times or more. V usage is TRBV10-2 and J usage is TRBJ2-5; 11 bases are shared with TRBD2. Germline-derived CDR1 and CDR2 are WSHSY and SAAADI. Trimming at V came to 0 bases and at J to 2 bases, leaving 2 bases not matched to a gene. The CDR3 extends over 16 amino acids. The DNA of the CDR3 is TGCGCCAGCAGTGAGTCAATAGCGGGAGGGCAAGAGACCCAGTACTTC. Protein: CASSESIAGGQETQYF.

This clonotype was seen many times. The CDR3: CASSQLGQGALGENIQYF. For the CDR3, the DNA is TGTGCCAGCAGCCAATTGGGACAGGGGGCGTTGGGCGAAAACATTCAGTACTTC. The rearrangement joins TRBV4-2 to TRBJ2-4; 12 nucleotides match TRBD1. CDR1 LGHNA and CDR2 YNFKEQ come from the germline V gene. The trim removed 2 bases at V and 5 bases at J, leaving 10 bases unmatched. This CDR3 has 18 residues.

This clonotype was seen just once. Compared with germline, one end of the junction differs, possibly owing to a read error. This rearrangement joins TRBV6-2 or TRBV6-3 to TRBJ1-2, with D hard to call. The CDR3 length is 15 residues. From germline, CDR1 is MNHEY and CDR2 SVGEGT. The CDR3 sequence: CVSRDPSDGNYGYAF. As DNA, the CDR3 is TGTGTCAGCAGAGACCCCTCGGACGGTAACTATGGCTACGCCTTC.

This clonotype came up a few times. The CDR3 coding sequence is TGTGCCAGCAGCATAGACCATAACACTGAAGCTTTCTTT. It is translated as CASSIDHNTEAFF. The V and J genes are TRBV7-9 and TRBJ1-1, with D hard to call. Germline V lookup: CDR1 SEHNR, CDR2 FQNEAQ (reference sequence). V was trimmed by 5 bases and J by 2 bases, leaving 9 bases between them. This CDR3 has 13 amino acids.

The chain is built from TRBV11-2 and TRBJ2-3, with a tentative D call TRBD2 (5 bases). CDR3 length: 15 amino acids. CDR1 SGHAT and CDR2 FQNNGV come from the germline V gene. V was cut by 5 bases and J by 11 bases, with 23 bases left in between. The chain's CDR3 is CASSTERLSIGMQYF. CDR3 DNA: TGTGCCAGCAGCACAGAGCGGCTTAGCATAGGTATGCAGTATTTT.

In the case of this clonotype: One junction end does not reproduce the germline sequence, and a read error may be involved. The rearrangement uses TRBV10-2 and TRBJ1-1, with TRBD1 as a possible D gene (6 bases). Germline assignment: CDR1 WSHSY and CDR2 SAAADI. CDR3 length equals 15 residues. CDR3 amino acids: CASSGPTGLNTEAFF. DNA of the CDR3: TGCGCCAGCAGTGGCCCGACAGGATTGAACACTGAAGCTTTCTTC.

A remark on this clonotype: The CDR3 does not close with the conserved phenylalanine or tryptophan, likely indicating a read error. The rearrangement uses TRBV20-1 and TRBJ1-2; possibly TRBD1 for D (5 bases). The CDR3 is made up of 16 amino acids. Deletions cut 0 bases from V and 5 bases from J, with 19 bases between. Germline V gene data show CDR1 as DFQATT and CDR2 as SNEGSKA (reference sequence). For the CDR3, the DNA is TGCAGTGCTAGAGATCCGGGACCACAGACAGTTTATGGCTACACCTCC. The encoded protein is CSARDPGPQTVYGYTS.

Regarding this clonotype: Given a much more abundant clone one base away, this may be a read error. The V call is TRBV12-5, the J call TRBJ2-5; 9 nucleotides line up with TRBD2. V trimming: 2 bases; J trimming: 2 bases; junction bases outside the gene matches: 3. Germline V gene lookup returns CDR1 LGHNT and CDR2 FRNRAP. The CDR3 is 15 amino acids. The CDR3 DNA sequence: TGTGCTAGTGGTTTGCCTACTAGCGGGCAAGAGACCCAGTACTTC. Translated, it gives CASGLPTSGQETQYF. The whole variable domain, remainder taken from reference TRBV12-5 and TRBJ2-5, is DARVTQTPRHKVTEMGQEVTMRCQPILGHNTVFWYRQTMMQGLELLAYFRNRAPLDDSGMPKDRFSAEMPDATLATLKIQPSEPRDSAVYFCASGLPTSGQETQYFGPGTRLLVL.

Remarks on this clonotype: Germline is not matched at one junction end, which may reflect a read error. This rearrangement joins TRBV11-1 to TRBJ2-1; 11 bases are shared with TRBD2. The CDR3 is made up of 17 amino acids. Per germline, CDR1 SGHAT and CDR2 FQDESV (reference sequence). CDR3 sequence: CASSLSRLAGGNDEQLF. The CDR3 nucleotides are TGTGCCAGCAGTTTATCTCGGCTAGCGGGAGGCAACGATGAGCAGCTCTTC. Looking up the rest from reference TRBV11-1 and TRBJ2-1 gives the full variable domain: EAEVAQSPRYKITEKSQAVAFWCDPISGHATLYWYRQILGQGPELLVQFQDESVVDDSQLPKDRFSAERLKGVDSTLKIQPAELGDSAMYLCASSLSRLAGGNDEQLFGPGTRLTVL.